This T cell receptor beta chain was captured in a study of identical twins. Study results and limitations: In zero-insertion analyses, partial confounding could arise from invariant MAIT and iNKT cells. Twins shared out-of-frame alpha sequences with excess low generation probability.

This clonotype was observed a few times. Its antigen is not identified. The V segment lost 0 bases and the J segment 11 bases; nucleotides outside the gene matches: 2. The germline CDR1 and CDR2 sequences are MNHEY and SVGAGI. The CDR3 is made up of 12 amino acids. TCRdb reanalysed the 5' RACE reads using MiXCR and keeps one entry per CDR3 protein. This repertoire shows around 490,000 distinct CDR3 sequences, 13% to 15% found once; its top ten account for about 1%. These same data were also listed under a study on yellow fever vaccine responses in identical twins. That paper notes: Among the twins, the vaccine T cell response reportedly seemed partly convergent and partly personalized.

Sample: CD4+ T cells sorted from blood. This clonotype originated in a woman in her late teens or twenties in good health. The chain has TRBV6-5 and TRBJ2-3, with TRBD2 identical over 7 bases. CDR3 nucleotide sequence: TGTGCCAGCAGTTACTCGGGGGGGGGGCAGTATTTT. This sequence encodes CASSYSGGGQYF.